These T cell receptor beta chains were read from a single sample in a study of memory CD4+ T cells and cytomegalovirus serostatus. Assay: immunoSEQ multiplex PCR; the TCRdb copy retains only in-frame clones and omits some. The sample lists around 60,000 clones; around 77% were seen once. The sample taken for sequencing was memory CD4+ T cells from blood. These receptors were collected from an adult in good health and CMV-seronegative. The CDR3 runs from the conserved cysteine through the conserved F or W. D genes are given only for firm matches. Some rows mark clone size as missing; the rest say once, few, many or name a class of expanded clone.

clone size	D gene	CDR3 length	J gene	V gene	CDR3 protein	CDR3 DNA
NA	NA	13	TRBJ2-2	TRBV5-8	CASSFGFGGELFF	TGTGCCAGCAGCTTCGGATTCGGCGGGGAGCTGTTTTTT
NA	NA	15	TRBJ1-6	TRBV7-3	CASSSQPGTNSPLHF	TGTGCCAGCAGCTCCCAACCCGGGACTAATTCACCCCTCCACTTT
once	TRBD1	15	TRBJ1-1	TRBV27	CASSPRTGGNTEAFF	TGTGCCAGCAGTCCTAGGACAGGGGGGAACACTGAAGCTTTCTTT
once	NA	13	TRBJ2-1	TRBV29-1	CSVEEQGRDEQFF	TGCAGCGTTGAGGAACAGGGACGGGATGAGCAGTTCTTC
few	NA	15	TRBJ1-1	TRBV9	CASSLGWDMNTEAFF	TGTGCCAGCAGCCTAGGGTGGGACATGAACACTGAAGCTTTCTTT
NA	NA	12	TRBJ1-2	TRBV7-3	CASSRGDYGYTF	TGTGCCAGCAGCCGCGGGGACTATGGCTACACCTTC
NA	NA	12	TRBJ2-7	TRBV5-1	CASSLGGYEQYF	TGCGCCAGCAGCTTGGGAGGCTACGAGCAGTACTTC
NA	NA	14	TRBJ1-1	TRBV5-1	CASSLGTGNTEAFF	TGCGCCAGCAGCTTGGGGACGGGAAACACTGAAGCTTTCTTT
NA	TRBD2	16	TRBJ2-1	TRBV11-2	CASSPRLAGVYNEQFF	TGTGCCAGCAGCCCAAGACTAGCGGGGGTGTACAATGAGCAGTTCTTC
NA	TRBD1	15	TRBJ1-5	TRBV19	CASSLKPRQGQPQHF	TGTGCCAGTAGTTTAAAGCCGAGACAGGGCCAGCCCCAGCATTTT
NA	NA	16	TRBJ1-5	TRBV6-6	CASSYEGGLPSQPQHF	TGTGCCAGCAGTTACGAGGGCGGACTTCCATCTCAGCCCCAGCATTTT
once	NA	14	TRBJ2-7	TRBV4-1	CASSQDWAGGEQYF	TGCGCCAGCAGCCAAGATTGGGCAGGGGGGGAGCAGTACTTC
NA	TRBD1	15	TRBJ1-1	TRBV5-4	CASSLAGTANTEAFF	TGTGCCAGCAGCTTGGCCGGGACAGCGAACACTGAAGCTTTCTTT
NA	NA	14	TRBJ1-1	TRBV6-1	CASSEAAGNTEAFF	TGTGCCAGCAGTGAAGCGGCAGGGAACACTGAAGCTTTCTTT
NA	NA	12	TRBJ1-5	TRBV4-3	CANTGSNQPQHF	TGCGCCAACACGGGCAGCAATCAGCCCCAGCATTTT
NA	TRBD2	16	TRBJ2-3	TRBV18	CASSPPGSGSTDTQYF	TGTGCCAGCTCACCTCCAGGTAGCGGGAGCACAGATACGCAGTATTTT
NA	NA	17	TRBJ1-2	TRBV7-8	CASSLVGAGQILYGYTF	TGTGCCAGCAGCTTAGTTGGTGCAGGGCAAATCCTCTATGGCTACACCTTC
NA	TRBD1	14	TRBJ1-4	TRBV5-1	CASSLDRGNEKLFF	TGCGCCAGCAGCCTGGACAGGGGTAATGAAAAACTGTTTTTT
many	NA	16	TRBJ1-2	TRBV11-2	CASSLGDPGDYYGYTF	TGTGCCAGCAGCTTAGGTGATCCAGGGGATTACTATGGCTACACCTTC
NA	NA	18	TRBJ1-4	TRBV5-1	CASSLGTEEYATNEKLFF	TGCGCCAGCAGCTTGGGGACAGAAGAGTACGCAACTAATGAAAAACTGTTTTTT
few	NA	14	TRBJ1-1	TRBV19	CASSVQGSNTEAFF	TGTGCCAGTAGTGTGCAAGGTTCCAACACTGAAGCTTTCTTT
NA	TRBD2	15	TRBJ2-1	TRBV7-2	CASSWSGNSYNEQFF	TGTGCCAGCAGCTGGAGCGGGAACTCCTACAATGAGCAGTTCTTC
few	TRBD1	15	TRBJ2-6	TRBV5-8	CASSWDSSGANVLTF	TGTGCCAGCAGCTGGGACAGCTCTGGGGCCAACGTCCTGACTTTC
NA	TRBD1	13	TRBJ1-1	TRBV27	CASRGQGYTEAFF	TGTGCCAGCAGGGGACAGGGGTACACTGAAGCTTTCTTT
NA	NA	14	TRBJ1-1	TRBV6-1	CASSVGGANTEAFF	TGTGCCAGCAGTGTGGGGGGGGCTAACACTGAAGCTTTCTTT
NA	NA	13	TRBJ1-1	TRBV5-4	CASSLYPGPEAFF	TGTGCCAGCAGCTTGTACCCGGGTCCTGAAGCTTTCTTT
NA	TRBD2	15	TRBJ2-7	TRBV7-3	CASSLTGGSSYEQYF	TGTGCCAGCAGCTTAACCGGCGGGAGCTCCTACGAGCAGTACTTC
few	NA	15	TRBJ1-6	TRBV2	CASSGGAGDNSPLHF	TGTGCCAGCAGTGGCGGCGCCGGCGATAATTCACCCCTCCACTTT
NA	TRBD1	17	TRBJ1-5	TRBV5-6	CASSYWTGQPFIQPQHF	TGTGCCAGCAGCTACTGGACAGGCCAACCGTTCATTCAGCCCCAGCATTTT
NA	TRBD1	14	TRBJ2-7	TRBV7-2	CASSSRQGTYEQYF	TGTGCCAGCAGCTCCAGACAGGGGACCTACGAGCAGTACTTC
NA	NA	15	TRBJ1-5	TRBV28	CASSLGTTANQPQHF	TGTGCCAGCAGCCTCGGGACAACTGCAAATCAGCCCCAGCATTTT
NA	NA	16	TRBJ2-3	TRBV7-9	CASSLRQGPSTDTQYF	TGTGCCAGCAGCTTAAGGCAGGGGCCATCCACAGATACGCAGTATTTT
NA	TRBD2	16	TRBJ2-1	TRBV27	CASSTPPGGWGNEQFF	TGTGCCAGCAGTACCCCTCCGGGGGGGTGGGGGAATGAGCAGTTCTTC
NA	NA	14	TRBJ2-2	TRBV4-3	CASSQRPRAGELFF	TGCGCCAGCAGCCAACGGCCCAGGGCTGGGGAGCTGTTTTTT
NA	TRBD1	15	TRBJ1-4	TRBV18	CASSPQNRGPEKLFF	TGTGCCAGCTCACCACAAAACAGGGGGCCTGAAAAACTGTTTTTT
NA	NA	15	TRBJ2-6	TRBV5-1	CASSRRWSGANVLTF	TGCGCCAGCAGCCGCAGATGGAGTGGGGCCAACGTCCTGACTTTC
NA	NA	11	TRBJ1-1	TRBV20-1	CSARDYSSVFF	TGCAGTGCTAGAGATTACAGTAGTGTCTTCTTT
NA	NA	14	TRBJ1-4	TRBV5-1	CASSFGVSYEKLFF	TGCGCCAGCAGCTTTGGAGTTTCCTATGAAAAACTGTTTTTT
NA	TRBD2	15	TRBJ2-7	TRBV5-1	CASSLSAGGSYEQYF	TGCGCCAGCAGCTTGTCGGCGGGGGGCTCCTACGAGCAGTACTTC
NA	TRBD1	14	TRBJ2-1	TRBV27	CASTGQGTYNEQFF	TGTGCCAGCACTGGACAGGGGACCTACAATGAGCAGTTCTTC
NA	NA	16	TRBJ1-4	TRBV15	CATSRDTSLAPEKLFF	TGTGCCACCAGCAGAGATACGAGCCTTGCCCCTGAAAAACTGTTTTTT
NA	TRBD1	13	TRBJ1-2	TRBV27	CASTQQGEGGYTF	TGTGCCAGCACCCAACAGGGGGAAGGTGGCTACACCTTC
NA	NA	14	TRBJ2-3	TRBV7-2	CASSFSEATDTQYF	TGTGCCAGCAGCTTCTCTGAAGCCACAGATACGCAGTATTTT
NA	NA	13	TRBJ2-5	TRBV7-2	CASSLLVLETQYF	TGTGCCAGCAGCTTATTAGTTCTGGAGACCCAGTACTTC
NA	TRBD2	17	TRBJ2-1	TRBV6-1	CASSGRTSGAPYNEQFF	TGTGCCAGCAGTGGGCGGACTAGCGGGGCCCCCTACAATGAGCAGTTCTTC
NA	NA	15	TRBJ2-3	TRBV18	CASSPEGGLADTQYF	TGTGCCAGCTCACCAGAAGGGGGGTTGGCAGATACGCAGTATTTT